The rows below give T cell receptor beta chains drawn from one sample of a study of cytomegalovirus exposure and HLA in healthy donors. Data came from immunoSEQ multiplex PCR; TCRdb stores just in-frame clones and leaves some out. Counted here are under 200,000 clones, almost 85% occurring once; the ten biggest clones make up approximately 0.26%. Sequenced: PBMCs. These receptors all come from a boy aged 5-17 years in good health and CMV-seronegative. The CDR3 runs from the conserved cysteine through the conserved F or W. Each record gives: V gene, J gene, CDR3 protein.

TRBV13,TRBJ2-3,CASSLGRQSKSHSDTQYF
TRBV9,TRBJ2-7,CASRASGLATDEQYF
TRBV5-4,TRBJ2-3,CASSLVGRQGTDTQYF
TRBV6-1,TRBJ2-7,CASSEGSLYEQYF
TRBV10-3,TRBJ2-1,CAILGQGADEQFF
TRBV4-1,TRBJ1-1,CASSRETARNTEAFF
TRBV6-1,TRBJ2-7,CASSPWDRGPHEQYF
TRBV19,TRBJ1-2,CASNWAGGYTF
TRBV6-5,TRBJ1-2,CASTGQFSPGYTF
TRBV27,TRBJ1-1,CASSLILAAEAFF
TRBV7-2,TRBJ2-7,CASSLELAGGLYEQYF
TRBV29-1,TRBJ1-2,CSVEAGYGYAF
TRBV30,TRBJ2-3,CAWSKGLAATDTQYF
TRBV13,TRBJ2-1,CASSLAGAADNEQFF
TRBV28,TRBJ1-3,CASRYTRGSGNTIYF
TRBV30,TRBJ1-2,CARLTATGYGYGYTF
TRBV4-2,TRBJ2-2,CASSQEVAGVGELFF
TRBV2,TRBJ2-7,CASSAPEQYF
TRBV5-4,TRBJ2-1,CASSALLIGSYNEQFF
TRBV9,TRBJ2-1,CASSAAGSPYNEQFF
TRBV27,TRBJ2-7,CASSQGQGLLDEQYF